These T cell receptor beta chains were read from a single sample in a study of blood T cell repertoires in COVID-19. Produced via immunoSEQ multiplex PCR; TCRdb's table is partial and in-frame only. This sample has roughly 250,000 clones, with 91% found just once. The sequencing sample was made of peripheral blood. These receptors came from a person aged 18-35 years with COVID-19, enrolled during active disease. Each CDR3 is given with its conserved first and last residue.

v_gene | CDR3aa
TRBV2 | CASRGRDSNQPQHF
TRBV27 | CASGSRRDTQYF
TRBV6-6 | CASTLPPQNTEAFF
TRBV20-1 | CSAGGRIEQYF
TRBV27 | CATRTGVSYEQYF
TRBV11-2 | CASSLVGRVYNEQFF
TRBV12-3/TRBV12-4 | CASGTEYNSPLHF
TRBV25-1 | CASRGLRGGTLNTGELFF
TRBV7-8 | CASSLGSGGIDTQYF
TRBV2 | CASSVRAGGPGEQYF
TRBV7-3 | CASSLSPGGGYGYTF
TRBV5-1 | CASSQTGTYSQETQYF
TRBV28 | CASSLRQGRVGTQYF
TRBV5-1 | CASSLSGQGVNEQFF
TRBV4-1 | CASSQAPLGQGNYGYTF
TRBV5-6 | CASSFLSTGELFF
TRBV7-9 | CASSLSLGSSYEQYF
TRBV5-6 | CASSPSFMETQYF
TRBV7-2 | CASSSAGANVLTF
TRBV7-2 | CASSPLRGSETQYF
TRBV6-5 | CASSYLAGEQFF
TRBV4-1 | CASSSSGLESTEAFF
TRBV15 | CATSRGGMNTEAFF
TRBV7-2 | CASSSAVPAETQYF
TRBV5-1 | CASSLASGGGEQYF
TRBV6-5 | CASRLLAGGGEQYF
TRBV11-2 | CASSSAWGDSPLHF
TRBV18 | CASSNGVRAYEQYF
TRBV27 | CASSLSRQGNYGYTF
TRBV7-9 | CASINSLRTSGSVSTDTQYF
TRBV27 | CASSLGIGQGAYNEQFF